The text below deals with one T cell receptor beta chain. Per the original data handling: Amplification of reference gene primers provided the estimated nucleated cell counts. Produced via immunoSEQ multiplex PCR; TCRdb's table is partial and in-frame only. That table supplies the V and J calls and clone size; D and trimming were determined from the DNA. Of about 75,000 clones listed, approximately 90% are singletons. These data originate in a study of blood T cell repertoires in COVID-19. Study as a whole: Samples of COVID-19 (acute and convalescent) were obtained from the United States, Italy and Spain.

The V and J ends lost 3 bases and 5 bases respectively, with 16 bases between them. This CDR3 contains 15 residues. CDR1 KGHSH and CDR2 LQKENI come from the germline V gene. The sequence came from a woman in her 70s with acute or convalescent COVID-19. The material sequenced was peripheral blood. This chain uses TRBV18 with TRBJ1-2; weak D call: TRBD1 (6 bases). CDR3 sequence: CASSPPRGGSYGYTF. For the CDR3, the DNA is TGTGCCAGCTCACCCCCCCGGGGGGGCTCTTATGGCTACACCTTC.